The clone carrying this T cell receptor beta chain appeared a few times. The data were obtained in a study of type 1 and type 2 diabetes patients. The PCR template was genomic DNA. The TCR beta CDR3 region was amplified using 30 forward and 13 reverse primers. Each CDR3 protein gets one entry after TCRdb re-called the multiplex PCR reads with MiXCR. The data contain under 300,000 distinct CDR3 sequences, roughly 48% of them seen just once; the ten biggest clones take up roughly an eighth. The CDR3 length is 15 residues. Germline V gives CDR1 SNHLY, CDR2 FYNNEI. Trimming left V 2 bases short and J 7 bases short, with 14 bases between.

This receptor was taken from a man between 18 and 35 years old with type 2 diabetes. The chain has TRBV2 and TRBJ1-4, with unresolved D. Sequenced: peripheral blood mononuclear cells (PBMCs). The CDR3 sequence: CASSETRGRSEKLFF. CDR3 nucleotide sequence: TGTGCCAGCAGTGAAACCCGGGGTCGGAGTGAAAAACTGTTTTTT.